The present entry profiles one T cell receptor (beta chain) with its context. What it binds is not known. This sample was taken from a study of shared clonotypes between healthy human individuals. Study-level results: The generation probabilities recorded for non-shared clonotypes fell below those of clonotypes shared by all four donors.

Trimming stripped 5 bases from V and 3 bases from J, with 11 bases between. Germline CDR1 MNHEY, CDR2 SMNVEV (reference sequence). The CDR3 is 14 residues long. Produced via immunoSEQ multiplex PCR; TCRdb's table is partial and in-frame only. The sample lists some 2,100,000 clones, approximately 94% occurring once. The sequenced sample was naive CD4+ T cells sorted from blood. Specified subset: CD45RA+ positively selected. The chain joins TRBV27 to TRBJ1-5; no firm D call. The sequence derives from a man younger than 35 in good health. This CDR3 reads CASSQRRDNQPQHF. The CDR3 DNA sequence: TGTGCCAGCAGTCAGAGACGGGACAATCAGCCCCAGCATTTT.